This paragraph covers one T cell receptor (beta chain) sequence. Its antigen is still unknown. These data are taken from a study of CD4+ T cells in melanoma. V lost 3 bases to trimming and J lost 4 bases; unmatched junction nucleotides: 8. The germline V gene has CDR1 SGHTA and CDR2 FQGNSA. The CDR3 covers 15 residues. Using immunoSEQ multiplex PCR, the repertoire was profiled, and TCRdb retains in-frame clones only, with some absent. The sample holds under 7,000 clones; less than 75% are singletons and the top ten take approximately 25%. Study conclusions and caveats: A reported correlation linked neoantigen-specific CD4+ T cells to CD8+, macrophage and B cell function. In melanoma, neoantigen-specific CD4+ T cells reportedly differed in differentiation state.

Sequencing was carried out using cells from a culture (not recorded whether cultured in vitro). The sequence was collected from a human donor with melanoma. This sequence joins TRBV7-2 and TRBJ2-5; TRBD2 agrees at 7 bases. The CDR3 DNA sequence: TGTGCCAGCAGCTTCGGCCAGTGGGGGGGAGAGACCCAGTACTTC. It encodes CASSFGQWGGETQYF.